One sample yielded the 9 T cell receptor beta chains listed below, sequenced in a study of T cells expressing NK-cell markers. Reprocessing the 5' RACE reads, TCRdb reports a single entry for every CDR3 protein and omits DNA. The sample shows over 150,000 distinct CDR3 sequences, and around a third sits with its ten largest clones. The sequenced sample consisted of blood T cells: a sorted CD56 or NKG2C T cell subset, CD4+ or CD8+ T cells, or bulk PBMC T cells (not recorded which). All receptors come from a woman aged 45-59 years in good health.

The chain recombines TRBV20-1 with TRBJ2-3; the TCRdb D gene call, TRBD1, has no DNA to confirm it. CDR3 length equals 14 residues. Germline CDR1 reads DFQATT; CDR2 reads SNEGSKA (reference sequence). This CDR3 reads CSARRQGETDTQYF.

The V gene is TRBV12-5, the J gene TRBJ2-2; the D call of TRBD2 rests on TCRdb alone, since no DNA is present to check it. This CDR3 contains 16 residues. Germline CDR1 is LGHNT and CDR2 is FRNRAP. The CDR3: CASGSPSGWGTGELFF.

V and J are TRBV20-1 and TRBJ2-2; TCRdb names TRBD1, which stays unverified in the absence of DNA. The length of the CDR3 is 13 residues. Germline assignment: CDR1 DFQATT and CDR2 SNEGSKA (reference sequence). The CDR3 reads CSATGANTGELFF.

The chain carries TRBV27 and TRBJ2-3; TCRdb picks TRBD2, but there is no DNA to check that call. The CDR3 length is 17 residues. Germline V gene sequence: CDR1 MNHEY, CDR2 SMNVEV (reference sequence). The CDR3 protein is CASSSPFKAGVTDTQYF.

The rearrangement uses TRBV19 and TRBJ2-1; checking the TCRdb D call of TRBD1 is not possible without DNA. Germline-derived CDR1 and CDR2 are LNHDA and SQIVND (reference sequence). The CDR3 is made up of 15 amino acids. CDR3 amino acids: CASSIDPFTGYEQFF.

This rearrangement joins TRBV6-1 to TRBJ2-1; the D gene TCRdb calls, TRBD2, cannot be checked with no DNA. CDR3 size: 17 residues. CDR1 and CDR2 (germline): MNHNS, SASEGT. This CDR3 is CASSEVPSIAPYNEQFF.

The chain links TRBV6-2 or TRBV6-3 to TRBJ2-7. In germline, CDR1 is MNHEY, CDR2 SVGEGT. CDR3 length: 11 residues. The chain's CDR3 is CASNENGEQYF.

The V call is TRBV6-5, the J call TRBJ1-1; there is no DNA to check the TCRdb D call of TRBD1. CDR3 length: 15 residues. Germline loops: CDR1 MNHEY, CDR2 SVGAGI. The CDR3 sequence: CASSYPSTGNTEAFF.

The chain joins TRBV13 to TRBJ2-1; TCRdb proposes TRBD1, but this gene call is untestable without DNA. This CDR3 comprises 19 residues. Per germline, CDR1 PRHDT and CDR2 FYEKMQ (reference sequence). CDR3 protein: CASSPGGDPLFNSYNEQFF. The full variable domain, in which reference TRBV13 and TRBJ2-1 provide the parts outside the CDR3, is AAGVIQSPRHLIKEKRETATLKCYPIPRHDTVYWYQQGPGQDPQFLISFYEKMQSDKGSIPDRFSAQQFSDYHSELNMSSLELGDSALYFCASSPGGDPLFNSYNEQFFGPGTRLTVL.